This T cell receptor beta chain was captured in a study of radiation and T cells in renal cell carcinoma. Study findings and constraints: Intratumoral heterogeneity was not captured in these roughly 0.96 g regions.

Indicated treatment: treatment-naive control, cytoreductive nephrectomy. Treatment-naive patients without radiation supplied the control tumors at nephrectomy. Clear cell pathology was present in this patient's renal cell carcinoma. The CDR3 extends over 14 amino acids. Germline values: CDR1 SGHRS, CDR2 YFSETQ. V was pared by 3 bases and J by 7 bases, with 11 bases between. This clone was detected only once. As yet, its antigen is unknown. Sequencing used immunoSEQ multiplex PCR; TCRdb keeps in-frame clones, though not all of them. In the table there are approximately 13,000 clones, roughly three fifths of which are singletons.

Specimen: tumor tissue, collected from a patient whose treatment was nephrectomy without radiotherapy. The rearrangement joins TRBV5-1 to TRBJ1-6; TRBD1 might be the D (5 bases). The source is a man between 50 and 59 years old with renal cell carcinoma. CDR3 sequence: CASSSTAENSPLHF. The CDR3, as DNA: TGCGCCAGCAGCTCGACAGCAGAGAATTCACCCCTCCACTTT.